Each of the 8 T cell receptor beta chains below was sequenced from the same sample in a study of blood T cell repertoires in COVID-19. The repertoire was sequenced with immunoSEQ multiplex PCR; TCRdb's copy has only in-frame clones and lacks some. Here the sample spans fewer than 70,000 clones, roughly 89% being singletons. The specimen was peripheral blood. These receptors came from a man between 45 and 60 years old with active COVID-19.

The rearrangement joins TRBV5-4 to TRBJ2-1; 8 bases fit TRBD2. The CDR3 contains 15 residues. J lost 3 bases, V lost 4 bases, and 6 bases had no gene match. Germline CDR1 reads SGHNT; CDR2 reads YYREEE (reference sequence). CDR3 nucleotides: TGTGCCAGCAGCGCAACTAGCGGACTCTACAATGAGCAGTTCTTC. Translating gives CASSATSGLYNEQFF.

The chain's CDR3 is CASSRGTSFVPNTQYF. DNA for the CDR3: TGTGCCAGCAGCCGGGGGACTAGCTTCGTACCCAATACGCAGTATTTT. The V and J genes are TRBV6-2 or TRBV6-3 and TRBJ2-3, with 9 positions matching TRBD2. V gave up 6 bases and J gave up 7 bases; unmatched junction bases: 14. The CDR3 length is 16 residues. Germline V gives CDR1 MNHEY, CDR2 SVGEGT.

V is TRBV12-3 or TRBV12-4 and J is TRBJ1-6; perhaps TRBD1 as D (6 bases). This CDR3 contains 12 residues. V was cut by 6 bases and J by 10 bases, with 10 bases left in between. The CDR3 region has the DNA TGTGCCAGCAGAAAGGGGGACTCACCCCTCCACTTT. Protein product: CASRKGDSPLHF.

The chain recombines TRBV12-3 or TRBV12-4 with TRBJ2-5; D might be TRBD1 (5 bases). Trimming took off 2 bases at V and 5 bases at J, with 9 bases between the two ends. The CDR3 consists of 13 residues. The CDR3 region has the DNA TGTGCCAGCAGTTTACTGGGGCGGGAGACCCAGTACTTC. It is translated as CASSLLGRETQYF.

CDR3 sequence reads: CAIAGVENEQFF. The CDR3 DNA reads as TGTGCCATCGCGGGGGTGGAGAATGAGCAGTTCTTC. This chain connects TRBV10-3 to TRBJ2-1; TRBD2 agrees at 7 bases. Per germline, CDR1 ENHRY and CDR2 SYGVKD. The V gene end was trimmed by 8 bases and the J gene end by 7 bases; junction bases not matched to a gene: 5. The CDR3 has 12 residues.

The chain employs TRBV6-1 and TRBJ2-3; 11 bases are a match to TRBD1. The germline gives CDR1 MNHNS, CDR2 SASEGT. V was clipped by 6 bases and J by 6 bases; unmatched bases: 11. This CDR3 spans 16 amino acids. Here the CDR3 DNA reads TGTGCCAGCAGGGAACCGGGACAGGGGGGTGGTGATACGCAGTATTTT. It translates to CASREPGQGGGDTQYF.

This sequence joins TRBV6-4 and TRBJ2-3, with D possibly TRBD2 on 6 matching bases. The V and J ends lost 2 bases and 6 bases respectively, with 12 bases between them. The CDR3 length is 14 residues. Germline V gene sequence: CDR1 MRHNA, CDR2 SNTAGT. CDR3: CASSDGGGVDTQYF. CDR3 nucleotide sequence: TGTGCCAGCAGTGACGGCGGAGGGGTCGATACGCAGTATTTT.

V gene TRBV19 combines with J gene TRBJ1-1; a possible D gene is TRBD1 (5 bases). With 6 bases removed from V and 5 bases from J, the gap between germline ends came to 13 bases. Per the germline V gene, CDR1 is LNHDA and CDR2 is SQIVND (reference sequence). The CDR3 length is 13 residues. The CDR3 protein is CASSIKGRTEAFF. The CDR3 region has the DNA TGTGCCAGTAGCATCAAGGGGAGGACTGAAGCTTTCTTT.